There are many counts of the clone carrying this T cell receptor (beta chain). Its target is unknown. The sample belongs to a study of identical twins. Germline values: CDR1 SGHVS, CDR2 FQNEAQ. V was pared by 1 base and J by 7 bases, with 11 bases between. CDR3 size: 14 residues. Template switching added a universal primer binding site, and final cDNA carried unique molecular identifiers. MiXCR, run by TCRdb on the 5' RACE reads, gives a single entry per CDR3 protein. This sample has around 680,000 distinct CDR3 sequences, with around 8.3% found just once. Points from the study as a whole: Fewer insertions characterized abundant cord blood beta clonotypes, whereas memory repertoires showed none.

This same sample was also taken into another study, of yellow fever vaccine responses in identical twins. That work states: Reports say the vaccine T cell response in twins looked partly convergent and partly personalized.

The sample consisted of PBMCs. This TCR came from a woman in her late teens or twenties in good health. The chain couples TRBV7-8 to TRBJ2-4, with D maybe TRBD1 (6 bases). The CDR3 protein is CASSLGLQGNIQYF. In DNA, the CDR3 is TGTGCCAGCAGCTTAGGATTGCAGGGGAACATTCAGTACTTC.